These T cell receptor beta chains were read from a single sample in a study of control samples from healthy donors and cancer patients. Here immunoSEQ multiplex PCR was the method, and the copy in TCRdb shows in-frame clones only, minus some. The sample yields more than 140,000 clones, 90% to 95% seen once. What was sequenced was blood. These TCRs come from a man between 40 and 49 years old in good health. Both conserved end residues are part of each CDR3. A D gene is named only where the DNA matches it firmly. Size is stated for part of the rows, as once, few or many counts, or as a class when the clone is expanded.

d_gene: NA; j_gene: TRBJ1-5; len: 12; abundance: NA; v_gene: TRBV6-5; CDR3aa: CASSHAGQPQHF; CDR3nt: TGTGCCAGCTCTCACGCGGGTCAGCCCCAGCATTTT
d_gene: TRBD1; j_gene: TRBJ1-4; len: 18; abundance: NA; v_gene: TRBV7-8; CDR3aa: CASSLPRWMKGGSEKLFF; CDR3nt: TGTGCCAGCAGCCTACCCCGGTGGATGAAAGGGGGCTCCGAAAAACTGTTTTTT
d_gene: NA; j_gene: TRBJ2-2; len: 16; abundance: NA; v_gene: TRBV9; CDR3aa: CASSVSTVMNTGELFF; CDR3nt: TGTGCCAGCAGCGTATCGACAGTGATGAACACCGGGGAGCTGTTTTTT
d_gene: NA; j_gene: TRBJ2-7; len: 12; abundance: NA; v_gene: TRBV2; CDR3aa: CASSRKWGEQYF; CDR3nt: TGTGCCAGCAGCCGAAAGTGGGGCGAGCAGTACTTC
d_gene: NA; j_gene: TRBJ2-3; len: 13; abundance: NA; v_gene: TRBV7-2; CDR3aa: CASSLDLTDTQYF; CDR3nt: TGTGCCAGCAGCTTAGACTTAACAGATACGCAGTATTTT
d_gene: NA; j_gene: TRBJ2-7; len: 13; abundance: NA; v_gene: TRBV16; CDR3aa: CASSQTGSYEQYF; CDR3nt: TGTGCCAGCAGCCAAACAGGGTCCTACGAGCAGTACTTC
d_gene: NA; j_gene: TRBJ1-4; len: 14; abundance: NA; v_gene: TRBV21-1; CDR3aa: CASSLRGDNEKLFF; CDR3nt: TGTGCCAGCAGCCTCAGGGGGGATAATGAAAAACTGTTTTTT
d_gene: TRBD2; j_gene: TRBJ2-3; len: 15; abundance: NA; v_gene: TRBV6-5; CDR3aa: CASSVAGQSTDTQYF; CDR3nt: TGTGCCAGCAGCGTAGCGGGACAAAGCACAGATACGCAGTATTTT
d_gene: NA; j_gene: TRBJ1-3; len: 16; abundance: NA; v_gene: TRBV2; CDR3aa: CASSVRHPTRGNTIYF; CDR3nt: TGTGCCAGCAGTGTAAGACATCCTACGAGGGGGAACACCATATATTTT
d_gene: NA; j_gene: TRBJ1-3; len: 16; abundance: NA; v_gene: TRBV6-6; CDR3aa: CASSQRRGNTGNTIYF; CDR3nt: TGTGCCAGCAGCCAAAGGCGGGGAAATACTGGAAACACCATATATTTT
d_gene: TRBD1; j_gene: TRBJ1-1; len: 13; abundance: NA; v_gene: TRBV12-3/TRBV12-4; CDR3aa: CASSFYRGVGAFF; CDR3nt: TGTGCCAGCAGTTTCTACAGGGGCGTCGGAGCTTTCTTT
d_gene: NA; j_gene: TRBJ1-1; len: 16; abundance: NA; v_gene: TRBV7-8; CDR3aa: CASSQPLGTGNTEAFF; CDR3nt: TGTGCCAGCAGCCAACCATTAGGGACGGGAAACACTGAAGCTTTCTTT
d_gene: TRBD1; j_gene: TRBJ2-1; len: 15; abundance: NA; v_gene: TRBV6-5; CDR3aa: CASTGQGANYNEQFF; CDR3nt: TGTGCCAGCACCGGACAGGGGGCGAACTACAATGAGCAGTTCTTC
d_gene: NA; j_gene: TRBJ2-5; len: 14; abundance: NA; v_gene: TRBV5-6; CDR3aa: CASSLARYLETQYF; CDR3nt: TGTGCCAGCAGCTTGGCAAGGTATTTGGAGACCCAGTACTTC
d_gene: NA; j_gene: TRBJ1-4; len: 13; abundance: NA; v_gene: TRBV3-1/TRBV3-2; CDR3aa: CASTRGANEKLFF; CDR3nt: TGTGCCAGCACCAGGGGAGCTAATGAAAAACTGTTTTTT
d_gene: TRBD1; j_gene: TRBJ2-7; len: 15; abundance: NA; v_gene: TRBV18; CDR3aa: CASSPVGTGGYEQYF; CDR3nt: TGTGCCAGCTCACCGGTGGGGACAGGGGGCTACGAGCAGTACTTC
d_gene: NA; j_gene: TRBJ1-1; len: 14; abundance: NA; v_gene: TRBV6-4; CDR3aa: CASSGSPGNTEAFF; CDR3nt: TGTGCCAGCAGTGGGAGCCCAGGGAACACTGAAGCTTTCTTT
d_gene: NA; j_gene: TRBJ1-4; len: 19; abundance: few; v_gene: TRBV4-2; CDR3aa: CASSQDEWAFRASDEKLFF; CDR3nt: TGTGCCAGCAGCCAAGACGAATGGGCTTTCCGGGCCAGTGATGAAAAACTGTTTTTT
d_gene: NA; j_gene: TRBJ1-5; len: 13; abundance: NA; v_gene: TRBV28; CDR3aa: CASSWRSNQPQHF; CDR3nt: TGTGCCAGCAGCTGGCGGAGCAATCAGCCCCAGCATTTT
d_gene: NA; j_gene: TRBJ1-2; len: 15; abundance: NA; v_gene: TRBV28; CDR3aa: CASRPRGAGVYGYTF; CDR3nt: TGTGCCAGCAGACCCCGCGGGGCAGGGGTCTATGGCTACACCTTC
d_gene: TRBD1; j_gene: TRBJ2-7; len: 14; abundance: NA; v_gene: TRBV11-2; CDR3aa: CASSAGQGAYEQYF; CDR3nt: TGTGCCAGCAGCGCGGGACAGGGGGCCTACGAGCAGTACTTC
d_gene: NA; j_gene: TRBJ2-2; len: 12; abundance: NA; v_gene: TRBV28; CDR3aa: CASSSYTGELFF; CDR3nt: TGTGCCAGCAGTTCCTACACCGGGGAGCTGTTTTTT
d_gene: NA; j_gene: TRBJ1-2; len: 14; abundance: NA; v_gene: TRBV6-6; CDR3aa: CASSYDSPYSGYTF; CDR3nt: TGTGCCAGCAGTTACGACAGCCCCTACTCTGGCTACACCTTC
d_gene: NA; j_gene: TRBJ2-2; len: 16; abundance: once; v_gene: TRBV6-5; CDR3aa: CASSSPQNREVRELFF; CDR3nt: TGTGCCAGCAGTTCTCCCCAAAACAGGGAGGTCAGGGAGCTGTTTTTT
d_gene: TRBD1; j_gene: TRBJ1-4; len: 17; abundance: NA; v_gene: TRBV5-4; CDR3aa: CASSRGTGSGTNEKLFF; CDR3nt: TGTGCCAGCAGCAGGGGGACAGGGTCGGGAACTAATGAAAAACTGTTTTTT
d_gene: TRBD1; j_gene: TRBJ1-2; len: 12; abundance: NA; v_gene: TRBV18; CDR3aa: CASSATGGGYTF; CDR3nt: TGTGCCAGCTCAGCAACAGGGGGTGGCTACACCTTC
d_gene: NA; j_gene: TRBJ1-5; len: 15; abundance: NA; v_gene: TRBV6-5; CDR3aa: CASSYSRGAGQPQHF; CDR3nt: TGTGCCAGCAGTTACTCGCGGGGAGCCGGACAGCCCCAGCATTTT
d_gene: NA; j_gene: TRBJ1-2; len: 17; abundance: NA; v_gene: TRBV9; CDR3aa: CASSAGGGHPGSYGYTF; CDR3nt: TGTGCCAGCAGCGCCGGGGGGGGACATCCAGGCAGCTATGGCTACACCTTC
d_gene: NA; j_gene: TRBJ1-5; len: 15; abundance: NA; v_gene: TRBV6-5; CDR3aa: CASSTLGGANQPQHF; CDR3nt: TGTGCCAGCAGTACCCTCGGGGGTGCTAATCAGCCCCAGCATTTT
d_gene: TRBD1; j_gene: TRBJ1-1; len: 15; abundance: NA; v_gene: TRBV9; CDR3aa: CASSADGQGNTEAFF; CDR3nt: TGTGCCAGCAGCGCGGATGGACAGGGGAACACTGAAGCTTTCTTT
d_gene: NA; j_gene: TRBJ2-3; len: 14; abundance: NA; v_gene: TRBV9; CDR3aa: CASSVALSTDTQYF; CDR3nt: TGTGCCAGCAGCGTAGCTCTGAGCACAGATACGCAGTATTTT
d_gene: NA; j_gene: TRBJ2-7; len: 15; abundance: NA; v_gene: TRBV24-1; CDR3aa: CATSDLGANTYEQYF; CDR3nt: TGTGCCACCAGTGACCTGGGGGCCAACACCTACGAGCAGTACTTC
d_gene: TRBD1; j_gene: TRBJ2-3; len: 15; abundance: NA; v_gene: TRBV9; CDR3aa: CASSSEGARTDTQYF; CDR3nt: TGTGCCAGCAGCTCAGAGGGGGCGCGCACAGATACGCAGTATTTT
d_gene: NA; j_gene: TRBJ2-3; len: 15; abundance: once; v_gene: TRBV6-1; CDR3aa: CASSDGGSGGDTQYF; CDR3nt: TGTGCCAGCAGTGACGGGGGCTCCGGGGGAGATACGCAGTATTTT
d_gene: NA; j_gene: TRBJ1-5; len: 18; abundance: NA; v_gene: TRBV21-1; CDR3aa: CASSKAWVGQVPNQPQHF; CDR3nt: TGTGCCAGCAGCAAAGCCTGGGTCGGACAGGTGCCTAATCAGCCCCAGCATTTT
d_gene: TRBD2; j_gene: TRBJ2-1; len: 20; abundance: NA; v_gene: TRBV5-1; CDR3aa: CASSLAAETSGTFSYNEQFF; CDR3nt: TGCGCCAGCAGCTTGGCCGCGGAGACTAGCGGGACATTTTCCTACAATGAGCAGTTCTTC
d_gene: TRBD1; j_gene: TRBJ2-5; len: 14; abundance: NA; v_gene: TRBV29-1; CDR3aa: CSATGGNGQETQYF; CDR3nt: TGCAGCGCTACAGGGGGCAACGGTCAAGAGACCCAGTACTTC
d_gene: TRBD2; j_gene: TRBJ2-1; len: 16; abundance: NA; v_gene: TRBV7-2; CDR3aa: CASSRGLAGGQNEQFF; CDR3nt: TGTGCCAGCAGCCGTGGACTAGCGGGGGGGCAAAATGAGCAGTTCTTC
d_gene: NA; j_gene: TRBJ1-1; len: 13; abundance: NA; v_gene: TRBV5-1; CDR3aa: CASSPWGNTEAFF; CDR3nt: TGCGCCAGCAGCCCCTGGGGGAACACTGAAGCTTTCTTT
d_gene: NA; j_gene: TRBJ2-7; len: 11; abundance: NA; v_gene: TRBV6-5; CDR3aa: CASAGVGEQYF; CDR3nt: TGTGCCAGCGCAGGGGTTGGCGAGCAGTACTTC